These 24 T cell receptor beta chains came from one sample sequenced in a study of read filtering for tumor transcriptome and immune sequencing. Molecular barcoded adaptors covering alpha/delta and beta/gamma chains were used on roughly 400 ng RNA. One entry per CDR3 protein results from TCRdb running MiXCR on the reads. The table lists 75,000 to 95,000 distinct CDR3 sequences, more than 9% of them singletons, with 15% in the top ten. The specimen sequenced was a population of CD138-negative cells sorted from bone marrow. All receptors come from a donor aged 40 or older with multiple myeloma.

This clonotype has more than one count but fewer than ten. This sequence joins TRBV5-1 and TRBJ2-5; no definite D call. The ends were cut back, 0 bases at V and 7 bases at J, with 10 bases in the middle. This CDR3 region has 13 residues. The germline CDR1 and CDR2 sequences are SGHRS and YFSETQ. The DNA for the CDR3 is TGCGCCAGCAGCTTGGTTGAGGACGGGACCCAGTACTTC. This codes for CASSLVEDGTQYF. Based on the CDR3 plus reference TRBV5-1 and TRBJ2-5, the full variable domain is KAGVTQTPRYLIKTRGQQVTLSCSPISGHRSVSWYQQTPGQGLQFLFEYFSETQRNKGNFPGRFSGRQFSNSRSEMNVSTLELGDSALYLCASSLVEDGTQYFGPGTRLLVL.

A note on this clonotype: An end of the junction differs from the germline gene, which may be a read error. The V call is TRBV4-1, the J call TRBJ1-4, with 7 bases aligning to TRBD1. This CDR3 has 19 residues. Germline V gene sequence: CDR1 MGHRA, CDR2 YSYEKL. The CDR3 protein is CASSQEGGSRDSFNEKLLF. CDR3 in DNA: TGCGCCAGCAGCCAAGAAGGAGGAAGCCGGGACAGTTTTAATGAAAAACTGCTTTTT.

This clonotype was seen repeatedly, ten times or more. The V and J genes are TRBV5-6 and TRBJ2-1; D is perhaps TRBD2 (6 bases). The CDR3 extends over 16 amino acids. The ends were cut back, 4 bases at V and 0 bases at J, with 14 bases in the middle. Germline V gene lookup returns CDR1 SGHDT and CDR2 YYEEEE. CDR3 residues: CASSTLAAGSYNEQFF. The CDR3 bases are TGTGCCAGCAGCACCTTAGCGGCCGGCTCCTACAATGAGCAGTTCTTC.

This clonotype was counted at least ten times. This chain uses TRBV7-9 with TRBJ2-3; weak D call: TRBD1 (5 bases). The CDR3 covers 14 residues. Germline V gives CDR1 SEHNR, CDR2 FQNEAQ (reference sequence). V was trimmed by 5 bases and J by 4 bases, leaving 13 bases between them. The CDR3 region has the DNA TGTGCCAGCAGCCTAATGGGGCCAGCAGATACGCAGTATTTT. Its protein is CASSLMGPADTQYF.

The chain links TRBV19 to TRBJ2-5; no definite D call. Germline loops: CDR1 LNHDA, CDR2 SQIVND (reference sequence). V dropped 4 bases and J dropped 2 bases, with 14 bases sitting between them. The length of the CDR3 is 15 residues. CDR3: CASSKVTANQETQYF. CDR3 DNA sequence: TGTGCCAGTAGTAAAGTCACGGCTAATCAAGAGACCCAGTACTTC.

The chain employs TRBV28 and TRBJ1-5, with D unclear. CDR3 length equals 12 residues. V was pared by 5 bases and J by 4 bases, with 6 bases between. Germline lookup yields CDR1 MDHEN and CDR2 SYDVKM. As DNA, the CDR3 is TGTGCCAGCAGTATTGCGAATCAGCCCCAGCATTTT. It yields the protein CASSIANQPQHF.

The chain uses TRBV5-6 and TRBJ1-2; D possibly corresponds to TRBD1 (5 bases). The CDR3 loop spans 15 amino acids. Germline V gene lookup returns CDR1 SGHDT and CDR2 YYEEEE. Trimming stripped 4 bases from V and 4 bases from J, with 17 bases between. The CDR3 reads CASSPRLGGTYGYTF. The CDR3 nucleotides read TGTGCCAGCAGCCCAAGGTTGGGGGGGACCTATGGCTACACCTTC.

This clonotype was counted many times. The V call is TRBV5-3, the J call TRBJ2-1; D is perhaps TRBD2 (7 bases). TRBV5-3 falls under the ORF class, with uncertain function. Trimming removed 6 bases at V and 9 bases at J, with 16 bases between. The CDR3 extends over 13 amino acids. The CDR3 nucleotides are TGTGCCAGAACCGATTGTAGGGGGGGTGAGCAGTTCTTC. Translated, it gives CARTDCRGGEQFF.

This chain links TRBV30 with TRBJ2-7; 12 bases are a match to TRBD1. The CDR3 has 16 residues. Unmatched junction bases numbered 10, after V lost 2 bases and J lost 5 bases. Germline assignment: CDR1 GTSNPN and CDR2 SVGIG (reference sequence). CDR3 nucleotide sequence: TGTGCCTGGAGTTTTCCCCCGGGACAGGGGGCGGACGAGCAGTACTTC. Translated: CAWSFPPGQGADEQYF.

The rearrangement joins TRBV6-1 to TRBJ2-5; D may be TRBD1 or TRBD2 (5 bases each). Germline CDR1 is MNHNS and CDR2 is SASEGT. Trimming removed 10 bases at V and 1 base at J, with 16 bases between. This CDR3 is 14 amino acids long. The DNA for the CDR3 is TGTGCCACCCGGATTTTCGGGGCCCAAGAGACCCAGTACTTC. Residues: CATRIFGAQETQYF.

This clonotype was counted many times. CDR3 nucleotide sequence: TGTGCCAGCAGATTCGGGACAGGGGGGTCCTATGGCTACACCTTC. Protein: CASRFGTGGSYGYTF. The chain has TRBV28 and TRBJ1-2, with 11 nucleotides matching TRBD1. Germline V gene sequence: CDR1 MDHEN, CDR2 SYDVKM. Trimming removed 6 bases from V and 4 bases from J; junction bases left unmatched: 7. This CDR3 contains 15 residues.

This clonotype came up many times. The chain has TRBV19 and TRBJ2-7; D not resolved. Looked up from germline, CDR1 is LNHDA and CDR2 is SQIVND (reference sequence). This CDR3 comprises 12 residues. V gave up 5 bases and J gave up 0 bases, with 5 bases separating them. CDR3 coding DNA: TGTGCCAGTAGTGCCCCCTCCTACGAGCAGTACTTC. Translated, it gives CASSAPSYEQYF.

In this sample, this clonotype turned up many times. This chain uses TRBV29-1 with TRBJ2-2; the match to TRBD2 covers 7 bases. V lost 4 bases to trimming and J lost 2 bases; unmatched junction nucleotides: 7. CDR1 is SQVTM, CDR2 ANQGSEA, per germline. This CDR3 contains 15 residues. In DNA form, the CDR3 reads TGCAGCGTTGGACTGGCGGGAGTTAACACCGGGGAGCTGTTTTTT. This sequence encodes CSVGLAGVNTGELFF.

The table lists this clonotype with many counts. The chain carries TRBV4-1 and TRBJ2-1; 7 positions match TRBD2. The germline gives CDR1 MGHRA, CDR2 YSYEKL. V shed 2 bases, J shed 2 bases, and the junction held 3 bases outside the gene matches. This CDR3 has 15 amino acids. CDR3 bases: TGCGCCAGCAGCCAATTCGGGACTACCTACAATGAGCAGTTCTTC. The encoded protein is CASSQFGTTYNEQFF.

Remarks on this clonotype: A far bigger clonotype differs at one base, so this is likely a read error. The genes are TRBV12-3 or TRBV12-4 and TRBJ1-4; D is possibly TRBD1 (5 bases). The ends were cut back, 8 bases at V and 7 bases at J, with 11 bases in the middle. The length of the CDR3 is 12 residues. The CDR3, as DNA: TGTGCCAGCCGGGCAGGGAGTGAAAAACTGTTTTTT. As protein: CASRAGSEKLFF.

The table lists this clonotype with many counts. V and J are TRBV20-1 and TRBJ2-1; 11 nucleotides align to TRBD1. The germline V gene encodes CDR1 DFQATT and CDR2 SNEGSKA (reference sequence). J lost 7 bases, V lost 5 bases, and 10 bases had no gene match. CDR3 length: 15 amino acids. CDR3 bases: TGCAGTGCTCCCTTGGACAGGGGGCTTCGGAATGAGCAGTTCTTC. This sequence encodes CSAPLDRGLRNEQFF.

This clonotype has only a few counts. The chain recombines TRBV19 with TRBJ2-2; TRBD2 aligns across 7 bases. CDR3 length: 17 residues. Germline assignment: CDR1 LNHDA and CDR2 SQIVND (reference sequence). The ends lost 3 bases at V and 2 bases at J; junction bases unmatched: 9. CDR3 sequence: CASSMSWTRLNTGELFF. Here the CDR3 DNA reads TGTGCCAGTAGTATGAGTTGGACTAGACTAAACACCGGGGAGCTGTTTTTT. The variable domain in full, completed from reference TRBV19 and TRBJ2-2, reads DGGITQSPKYLFRKEGQNVTLSCEQNLNHDAMYWYRQDPGQGLRLIYYSQIVNDFQKGDIAEGYSVSREKKESFPLTVTSAQKNPTAFYLCASSMSWTRLNTGELFFGEGSRLTVL.

This clonotype was counted many times. The genes are TRBV4-1 and TRBJ2-7; TRBD1 matches 9 bases. CDR1 and CDR2 from the germline V gene are MGHRA and YSYEKL. J was trimmed by 1 base and V by 3 bases; bases with no gene match: 10. The CDR3 consists of 17 residues. In DNA form, the CDR3 reads TGCGCCAGCAGCCAGGGGAACAGGGGGCGCGGGTCCTACGAGCAGTACTTC. Translating gives CASSQGNRGRGSYEQYF.

This chain links TRBV28 with TRBJ2-3, with 14 positions matching TRBD2. Germline assignment: CDR1 MDHEN and CDR2 SYDVKM. Unmatched junction bases numbered 5, after V lost 5 bases and J lost 4 bases. The CDR3 is 16 residues long. CDR3 DNA: TGTGCCAGCAGTAAGGGACTAGCGGGAGTGTCAGATACGCAGTATTTT. Translated: CASSKGLAGVSDTQYF. Filled out from reference TRBV28 and TRBJ2-3, the complete variable domain reads DVKVTQSSRYLVKRTGEKVFLECVQDMDHENMFWYRQDPGLGLRLIYFSYDVKMKEKGDIPEGYSVSREKKERFSLILESASTNQTSMYLCASSKGLAGVSDTQYFGPGTRLTVL.

This clonotype was detected ten times or more. The chain recombines TRBV18 with TRBJ1-1; 8 nucleotides line up with TRBD1. The V segment lost 1 base and the J segment 6 bases; nucleotides outside the gene matches: 4. This CDR3 is built from 14 residues. Germline assignment: CDR1 KGHSH and CDR2 LQKENI. The DNA for the CDR3 is TGTGCCAGCTCACCACGACAGGGGTGGTCTGAAGCTTTCTTT. Protein: CASSPRQGWSEAFF.

There are a few counts of this clonotype. Being one base from a much bigger clone, this may be a read error. This CDR3 is missing its conserved last phenylalanine or tryptophan, likely due to a read error. The gene calls are TRBV5-1 and TRBJ1-1, with D possibly TRBD1 on 5 matching bases. The CDR3 runs to 14 residues. CDR1 and CDR2 from the germline V gene are SGHRS and YFSETQ. Trimming left V 0 bases short and J 5 bases short, with 11 bases between. This chain's CDR3 is CASSLAAGSTEAFL. The CDR3 DNA reads as TGCGCCAGCAGCTTGGCTGCAGGGAGTACTGAAGCTTTCCTT.

The genes are TRBV5-4 and TRBJ1-2, with 9 bases lining up with TRBD1. The V gene's germline CDR1 is SGHNT and CDR2 YYREEE (reference sequence). After removal of 0 bases from V and 7 bases from J, the junction contained 4 bases not matched to a gene. The CDR3 runs to 14 residues. CDR3 in amino acids: CASSLDGTGIGYTF. CDR3 DNA sequence: TGTGCCAGCAGCTTGGACGGGACAGGGATTGGCTACACCTTC.

On this clonotype itself: A read error may produce the germline difference seen at one junction end. V gene TRBV9 combines with J gene TRBJ1-4; D might be TRBD1 (5 bases). CDR3 size: 13 residues. Germline V gene data show CDR1 as SGDLS and CDR2 as YYNGEE. CDR3 coding DNA: TGTGCCTGCAGCGTAGATAGGGGTGGAGAACTGTTTTTT. Protein sequence: CACSVDRGGELFF.

V usage is TRBV20-1 and J usage is TRBJ2-2; weak D call: TRBD2 (6 bases). The germline V gene has CDR1 DFQATT and CDR2 SNEGSKA (reference sequence). CDR3 length equals 13 residues. Trimming cost V 6 bases and J 1 base, with 9 bases left between them. The CDR3 DNA sequence: TGCAGTGCAGAGCGGGTGAACACCGGGGAGCTGTTTTTT. Its protein product is CSAERVNTGELFF.